These 8 T cell receptor beta chains were all obtained from the same sample, sequenced in a study of shared clonotypes between healthy human individuals. TCRdb keeps only in-frame clones here, not all; method: immunoSEQ multiplex PCR. The sample carries about 600,000 clones, less than 98% recorded once. The sample consisted of naive CD4+ T cells sorted from blood. Subset described: CD45RA+ positively selected. Receptors originate from a woman aged 25 to 39 in good health.

The V and J genes are TRBV13 and TRBJ2-4; D perhaps matches TRBD2 (5 bases). Germline CDR1 PRHDT, CDR2 FYEKMQ (reference sequence). Between the trimmed V and J ends, which lost 2 bases and 1 base, there was a span of 15 bases. CDR3 length: 17 residues. Here the CDR3 reads CASSLSVGRGAKNIQYF. As DNA, the CDR3 is TGTGCCAGCAGCTTATCTGTCGGGCGAGGGGCCAAAAACATTCAGTACTTC. The full variable domain, rest sourced from reference TRBV13 and TRBJ2-4, is AAGVIQSPRHLIKEKRETATLKCYPIPRHDTVYWYQQGPGQDPQFLISFYEKMQSDKGSIPDRFSAQQFSDYHSELNMSSLELGDSALYFCASSLSVGRGAKNIQYFGAGTRLSVL.

The chain joins TRBV5-1 to TRBJ2-3; perhaps TRBD2 as D (5 bases). CDR3 length equals 14 residues. The V gene's germline CDR1 is SGHRS and CDR2 YFSETQ. The V end lost 7 bases, the J end lost 2 bases, and 14 bases lay between the germline ends. CDR3 coding DNA: TGCGCCAGCCAACCCCTCGGACTCACAGATACGCAGTATTTT. The encoded protein is CASQPLGLTDTQYF. The variable domain in full, completed from reference TRBV5-1 and TRBJ2-3, reads KAGVTQTPRYLIKTRGQQVTLSCSPISGHRSVSWYQQTPGQGLQFLFEYFSETQRNKGNFPGRFSGRQFSNSRSEMNVSTLELGDSALYLCASQPLGLTDTQYFGPGTRLTVL.

The chain employs TRBV18 and TRBJ1-4; 8 bases are a match to TRBD1. CDR3 size: 16 residues. Per the germline V gene, CDR1 is KGHSH and CDR2 is LQKENI. The trim removed 2 bases at V and 8 bases at J, leaving 10 bases unmatched. The CDR3 here is CASSPFPGQGEEKLFF. The CDR3 coding sequence is TGTGCCAGCTCACCATTCCCCGGACAGGGAGAGGAAAAACTGTTTTTT.

The V gene is TRBV2, the J gene TRBJ1-2; tentative D call: TRBD1 (5 bases). V lost 8 bases to trimming and J lost 1 base, with 20 bases between them. Germline lookup yields CDR1 SNHLY and CDR2 FYNNEI. This CDR3 has 16 amino acids. CDR3 loop: CASVRSGTAVNYGYTF. The CDR3 DNA follows: TGTGCCAGCGTCCGATCCGGGACGGCCGTTAACTATGGCTACACCTTC.

The genes are TRBV27 and TRBJ2-1, with a weak D call TRBD2 (5 bases). The CDR3 has 15 residues. Germline CDR1 reads MNHEY; CDR2 reads SMNVEV (reference sequence). The V end was cut by 7 bases, the J end by 2 bases, with 15 bases between. The CDR3 loop reads CASTATTPTYNEQFF. CDR3 DNA sequence: TGTGCCAGCACCGCGACTACACCGACCTACAATGAGCAGTTCTTC.

The V gene is TRBV9, the J gene TRBJ2-2; D is possibly TRBD2 (6 bases). V lost 4 bases and J lost 2, with 9 bases in between. This CDR3 comprises 14 residues. Germline values: CDR1 SGDLS, CDR2 YYNGEE. This CDR3 is CASSFGSNTGELFF. CDR3 nucleotides: TGTGCCAGCAGCTTCGGGAGTAACACCGGGGAGCTGTTTTTT.

This chain uses TRBV11-3 with TRBJ2-7, with D perhaps matching TRBD2 (5 bases). CDR3 size: 14 residues. The germline V gene has CDR1 SGHNT and CDR2 YENEEA. The ends were cut back, 1 base at V and 5 bases at J, with 12 bases in the middle. Here the CDR3 DNA reads TGTGCCAGCAGCTTAGGGGGTAGCGTACACGAGCAGTACTTC. Encoded protein: CASSLGGSVHEQYF.

V gene TRBV30 combines with J gene TRBJ2-3; possibly TRBD1 for D (6 bases). V gave up 0 bases and J gave up 9 bases, with 13 bases separating them. This CDR3 is built from 13 residues. CDR1 is GTSNPN, CDR2 SVGIG, per germline (reference sequence). The CDR3 bases are TGTGCCTGGAGTGTAGGGTCCGGGACAACGCAGTATTTT. Its protein is CAWSVGSGTTQYF.